Listed below are T cell receptor beta chains from one sample, sequenced in a study of T cells in Graves' hyperthyroidism and ophthalmopathy. TCRdb re-derived calls from the multiplex PCR reads in MiXCR, one entry per CDR3 protein. This table has 700,000 or so distinct CDR3 sequences, about a sixth appearing once. Input material: blood. These receptors originate from a man younger than 30 with Graves' hyperthyroidism. CDR3s include the opening cysteine and the closing phenylalanine or tryptophan. D genes are given only for firm matches. The listing skips clone size in some rows; elsewhere it reads once, few, many or a size class.

J gene: TRBJ2-1
D gene: NA
clone size: NA
V gene: TRBV15
CDR3 protein: CATRSSGYNEQFF
CDR3 DNA: TGTGCCACCAGAAGTTCCGGATACAATGAGCAGTTCTTC

J gene: TRBJ2-7
D gene: TRBD1
clone size: many
V gene: TRBV7-6
CDR3 protein: CASSRDGQAEQYF
CDR3 DNA: TGTGCCAGCAGCAGAGACGGACAGGCCGAGCAGTACTTC

J gene: TRBJ1-3
D gene: NA
clone size: NA
V gene: TRBV13
CDR3 protein: CASSRWLGGNTIYF
CDR3 DNA: TGTGCCAGCAGCCGCTGGTTGGGCGGAAACACCATATATTTT

J gene: TRBJ2-3
D gene: NA
clone size: NA
V gene: TRBV29-1
CDR3 protein: CSVEDTLREADTQYF
CDR3 DNA: TGCAGCGTTGAAGACACTCTTAGAGAGGCAGATACGCAGTATTTT

J gene: TRBJ1-2
D gene: NA
clone size: NA
V gene: TRBV28
CDR3 protein: CASSLGPPGYGYTF
CDR3 DNA: TGTGCCAGCAGTTTAGGCCCTCCGGGCTATGGCTACACCTTC

J gene: TRBJ2-7
D gene: TRBD1
clone size: NA
V gene: TRBV11-1
CDR3 protein: CASSDGTGDYEQYF
CDR3 DNA: TGTGCCAGCAGCGACGGGACAGGGGACTACGAGCAGTACTTC

J gene: TRBJ1-4
D gene: NA
clone size: few
V gene: TRBV4-1
CDR3 protein: CASSQDVGVGEKLFF
CDR3 DNA: TGCGCCAGCAGCCAAGACGTGGGGGTTGGTGAAAAACTGTTTTTT

J gene: TRBJ2-2
D gene: NA
clone size: many
V gene: TRBV7-8
CDR3 protein: CASSLAGTGRDTGELFF
CDR3 DNA: TGTGCCAGCAGCTTAGCGGGGACCGGGAGAGACACCGGGGAGCTGTTTTTT

J gene: TRBJ2-3
D gene: TRBD1
clone size: few
V gene: TRBV6-2/TRBV6-3
CDR3 protein: CASRGGTGEDTQYF
CDR3 DNA: TGTGCCAGCAGGGGAGGGACAGGGGAGGATACGCAGTATTTT

J gene: TRBJ2-6
D gene: NA
clone size: many
V gene: TRBV12-3/TRBV12-4
CDR3 protein: CASSLGFGSGANVLTF
CDR3 DNA: TGTGCCAGCAGTTTAGGGTTCGGATCTGGGGCCAACGTCCTGACTTTC

J gene: TRBJ2-3
D gene: NA
clone size: many
V gene: TRBV7-9
CDR3 protein: CASSVSTDTQYF
CDR3 DNA: TGTGCCAGCAGCGTGAGCACAGATACGCAGTATTTT

J gene: TRBJ2-7
D gene: TRBD1
clone size: few
V gene: TRBV6-1
CDR3 protein: CASSFGTGETYEQYF
CDR3 DNA: TGTGCCAGCAGTTTTGGGACAGGCGAAACCTACGAGCAGTACTTC

J gene: TRBJ2-1
D gene: TRBD2
clone size: few
V gene: TRBV7-9
CDR3 protein: CASSLDGTSHEQFF
CDR3 DNA: TGTGCCAGCAGCTTAGATGGGACTAGTCATGAGCAGTTCTTC

J gene: TRBJ1-5
D gene: NA
clone size: NA
V gene: TRBV30
CDR3 protein: CAWAQGIGNQPQHF
CDR3 DNA: TGTGCCTGGGCCCAGGGGATTGGCAATCAGCCCCAGCATTTT

J gene: TRBJ2-5
D gene: NA
clone size: few
V gene: TRBV10-3
CDR3 protein: CATKQEIGETQYF
CDR3 DNA: TGTGCCACCAAGCAGGAAATCGGAGAGACCCAGTACTTC

J gene: TRBJ2-7
D gene: NA
clone size: NA
V gene: TRBV28
CDR3 protein: CASWTNDYEQYF
CDR3 DNA: TGTGCCAGTTGGACTAACGACTACGAGCAGTACTTC

J gene: TRBJ2-3
D gene: TRBD2
clone size: once
V gene: TRBV5-4
CDR3 protein: CASSVGTSGRGSTDTQYF
CDR3 DNA: TGTGCCAGCAGCGTGGGGACTAGCGGCAGAGGAAGCACAGATACGCAGTATTTT

J gene: TRBJ2-1
D gene: NA
clone size: NA
V gene: TRBV15
CDR3 protein: CATTPGLDPILDEQFF
CDR3 DNA: TGTGCCACCACCCCCGGGCTAGACCCGATATTGGATGAGCAGTTCTTC

J gene: TRBJ1-5
D gene: NA
clone size: NA
V gene: TRBV20-1
CDR3 protein: CSAKVQSNQPQHF
CDR3 DNA: TGCAGTGCTAAAGTTCAGAGCAATCAGCCCCAGCATTTT

J gene: TRBJ2-1
D gene: TRBD1
clone size: few
V gene: TRBV5-4
CDR3 protein: CASSLESGGRNEQFF
CDR3 DNA: TGTGCCAGCAGCTTGGAATCAGGGGGACGCAATGAGCAGTTCTTC

J gene: TRBJ1-3
D gene: NA
clone size: many
V gene: TRBV18
CDR3 protein: CASSPIDGAGNTIYF
CDR3 DNA: TGTGCCAGCTCACCGATCGATGGGGCTGGAAACACCATATATTTT

J gene: TRBJ1-5
D gene: TRBD1
clone size: NA
V gene: TRBV4-3
CDR3 protein: CASSQEATGNQPQHF
CDR3 DNA: TGCGCCAGCAGCCAAGAAGCGACAGGGAATCAGCCCCAGCATTTT

J gene: TRBJ2-5
D gene: TRBD2
clone size: few
V gene: TRBV13
CDR3 protein: CASSLRLAGVRETQYF
CDR3 DNA: TGTGCCAGCAGCTTAAGACTAGCGGGAGTTCGAGAGACCCAGTACTTC

J gene: TRBJ2-3
D gene: NA
clone size: many
V gene: TRBV5-1
CDR3 protein: CASSLEASSTDTQYF
CDR3 DNA: TGCGCCAGCAGCTTGGAAGCGTCTAGCACAGATACGCAGTATTTT

J gene: TRBJ2-2
D gene: NA
clone size: many
V gene: TRBV28
CDR3 protein: CASSHGGNTGELFF
CDR3 DNA: TGTGCCAGCAGTCACGGGGGCAACACCGGGGAGCTGTTTTTT

J gene: TRBJ2-1
D gene: TRBD2
clone size: many
V gene: TRBV28
CDR3 protein: CASSLTSGRGARGWSEQFF
CDR3 DNA: TGTGCCAGCAGTTTGACTAGCGGGAGGGGTGCCCGAGGTTGGAGTGAGCAGTTCTTC

J gene: TRBJ2-1
D gene: TRBD2
clone size: NA
V gene: TRBV19
CDR3 protein: CASRRVAGASYNEQFF
CDR3 DNA: TGTGCCAGTAGGAGGGTAGCGGGAGCCTCCTACAATGAGCAGTTCTTC

J gene: TRBJ2-7
D gene: TRBD1
clone size: NA
V gene: TRBV19
CDR3 protein: CASSIGQGLYEQYF
CDR3 DNA: TGTGCCAGTAGTATTGGACAGGGACTGTACGAGCAGTACTTC

J gene: TRBJ2-7
D gene: NA
clone size: NA
V gene: TRBV5-6
CDR3 protein: CASSLGTGREQYF
CDR3 DNA: TGTGCCAGCAGCCTGGGGACGGGAAGGGAGCAGTACTTC

J gene: TRBJ2-3
D gene: TRBD1
clone size: few
V gene: TRBV20-1
CDR3 protein: CSASPRTGATDTQYF
CDR3 DNA: TGCAGTGCTTCCCCCCGGACAGGGGCCACAGATACGCAGTATTTT

J gene: TRBJ2-7
D gene: NA
clone size: many
V gene: TRBV5-1
CDR3 protein: CASSLGQLVSYEQYF
CDR3 DNA: TGCGCCAGCAGCTTGGGACAGCTAGTCTCCTACGAGCAGTACTTC

J gene: TRBJ2-2
D gene: NA
clone size: few
V gene: TRBV18
CDR3 protein: CASSHVQGRTGELFF
CDR3 DNA: TGTGCCAGTAGTCACGTCCAGGGCCGTACCGGGGAGCTGTTTTTT

J gene: TRBJ2-7
D gene: TRBD1
clone size: NA
V gene: TRBV28
CDR3 protein: CASRPTGTGREQYF
CDR3 DNA: TGTGCCAGCAGACCCACCGGGACAGGGAGGGAGCAGTACTTC

J gene: TRBJ2-1
D gene: TRBD2
clone size: many
V gene: TRBV7-2
CDR3 protein: CASSLGTSGRRNEQFF
CDR3 DNA: TGTGCCAGCAGCTTAGGGACTAGCGGGAGGCGCAATGAGCAGTTCTTC

J gene: TRBJ2-2
D gene: NA
clone size: many
V gene: TRBV7-3
CDR3 protein: CASSSSGGNTGELFF
CDR3 DNA: TGTGCCAGCAGCTCCTCCGGGGGAAACACCGGGGAGCTGTTTTTT

J gene: TRBJ2-3
D gene: TRBD2
clone size: NA
V gene: TRBV4-2
CDR3 protein: CASSQDPTSGFTDTQYF
CDR3 DNA: TGTGCCAGCAGCCAAGATCCCACTAGCGGGTTCACAGATACGCAGTATTTT

J gene: TRBJ2-2
D gene: NA
clone size: many
V gene: TRBV6-1
CDR3 protein: CASSEGPNTGELFF
CDR3 DNA: TGTGCCAGCAGTGAGGGCCCGAACACCGGGGAGCTGTTTTTT

J gene: TRBJ1-2
D gene: TRBD1
clone size: NA
V gene: TRBV3-1
CDR3 protein: CASNDQGAGGYTF
CDR3 DNA: TGTGCCAGCAACGATCAGGGGGCAGGGGGCTACACCTTC

J gene: TRBJ2-7
D gene: TRBD1
clone size: NA
V gene: TRBV28
CDR3 protein: CASRQGGDPEQYF
CDR3 DNA: TGTGCCAGCCGACAGGGGGGCGACCCCGAGCAGTACTTC

J gene: TRBJ1-3
D gene: NA
clone size: NA
V gene: TRBV15
CDR3 protein: CATSSEQGLWRNTIYF
CDR3 DNA: TGTGCCACCAGCAGTGAACAGGGACTCTGGCGAAACACCATATATTTT

J gene: TRBJ2-7
D gene: TRBD2
clone size: many
V gene: TRBV12-3/TRBV12-4
CDR3 protein: CASSSYSGRVDEQYF
CDR3 DNA: TGTGCCAGCAGCTCCTATAGCGGGAGGGTCGACGAGCAGTACTTC

J gene: TRBJ2-5
D gene: NA
clone size: NA
V gene: TRBV4-3
CDR3 protein: CASSQDIGGSGETQYF
CDR3 DNA: TGCGCCAGCAGCCAAGATATAGGAGGGTCGGGAGAGACCCAGTACTTC

J gene: TRBJ2-3
D gene: NA
clone size: many
V gene: TRBV11-2
CDR3 protein: CASSSEPTYTDTQYF
CDR3 DNA: TGTGCCAGCAGCTCAGAGCCGACATACACAGATACGCAGTATTTT

J gene: TRBJ2-7
D gene: NA
clone size: many
V gene: TRBV7-2
CDR3 protein: CASSLAGRDGDEQYF
CDR3 DNA: TGTGCCAGCAGCTTAGCCGGGAGAGACGGCGACGAGCAGTACTTC